This record looks at one T cell receptor (beta chain) sequence and its context. Its antigen remains unknown. This specimen comes from a study of T cell repertoires in cytomegalovirus infection. Study-level information: CMV infection together with matching HLA type was indicated by public TCR beta signatures.

The CDR3 length is 13 residues. Germline V CDR1 and CDR2: SGHNT, YENEEA. V shed 5 bases and J 6 bases; nucleotides not matched to a gene: 3. MiXCR, applied by TCRdb to the reads, yields one record per CDR3 protein. Of approximately 910,000 distinct CDR3 sequences in the sample, approximately 32% were seen once. The rearrangement uses TRBV11-3 and TRBJ2-2; 7 bases map to TRBD2. The sequence derives from a human donor in good health (CMV status not recorded). Some clones in this sample may be carry-over from other donors' samples. The sample here was cultured CD8+ T cells from PBMCs, taken from culture after CMV antigen stimulation. CDR3 amino acids: CASSRGGAGELFF. The CDR3 DNA sequence: TGTGCCAGCAGCCGTGGGGGGGCCGGGGAGCTGTTTTTT. Filled out from reference TRBV11-3 and TRBJ2-2, the complete variable domain reads EAGVVQSPRYKIIEKKQPVAFWCNPISGHNTLYWYLQNLGQGPELLIRYENEEAVDDSQLPKDRFSAERLKGVDSTLKIQPAELGDSAVYLCASSRGGAGELFFGEGSRLTVL.